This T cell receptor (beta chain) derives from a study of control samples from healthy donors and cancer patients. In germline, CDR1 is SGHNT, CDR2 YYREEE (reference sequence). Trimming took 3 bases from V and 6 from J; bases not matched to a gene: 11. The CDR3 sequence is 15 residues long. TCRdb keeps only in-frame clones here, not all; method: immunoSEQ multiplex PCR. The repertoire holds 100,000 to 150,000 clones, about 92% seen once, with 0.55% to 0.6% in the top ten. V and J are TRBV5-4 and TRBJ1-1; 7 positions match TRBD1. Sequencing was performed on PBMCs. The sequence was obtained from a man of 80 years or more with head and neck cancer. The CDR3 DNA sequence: TGTGCCAGCAGCTCTGAATTACAGGGGAGGGCTGAAGCTTTCTTT. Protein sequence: CASSSELQGRAEAFF. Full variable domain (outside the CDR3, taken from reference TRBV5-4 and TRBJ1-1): ETGVTQSPTHLIKTRGQQVTLRCSSQSGHNTVSWYQQALGQGPQFIFQYYREEENGRGNFPPRFSGLQFPNYSSELNVNALELDDSALYLCASSSELQGRAEAFFGQGTRLTVV.